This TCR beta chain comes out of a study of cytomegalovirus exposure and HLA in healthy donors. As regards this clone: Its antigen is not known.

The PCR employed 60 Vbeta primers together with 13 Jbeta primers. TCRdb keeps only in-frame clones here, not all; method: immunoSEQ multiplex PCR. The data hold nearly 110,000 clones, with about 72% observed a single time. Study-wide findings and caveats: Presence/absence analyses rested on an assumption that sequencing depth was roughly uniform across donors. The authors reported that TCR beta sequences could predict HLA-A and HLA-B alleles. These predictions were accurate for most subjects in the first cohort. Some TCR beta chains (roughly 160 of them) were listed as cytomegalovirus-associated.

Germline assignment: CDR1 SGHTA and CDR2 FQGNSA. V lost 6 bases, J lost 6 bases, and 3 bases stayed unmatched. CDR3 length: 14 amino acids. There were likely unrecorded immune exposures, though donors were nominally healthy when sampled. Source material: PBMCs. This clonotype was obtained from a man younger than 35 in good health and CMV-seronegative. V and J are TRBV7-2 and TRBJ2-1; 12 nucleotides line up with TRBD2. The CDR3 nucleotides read TGTGCCAGCAGGACTAGCGGGGGTTCCAATGAGCAGTTCTTC. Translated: CASRTSGGSNEQFF.